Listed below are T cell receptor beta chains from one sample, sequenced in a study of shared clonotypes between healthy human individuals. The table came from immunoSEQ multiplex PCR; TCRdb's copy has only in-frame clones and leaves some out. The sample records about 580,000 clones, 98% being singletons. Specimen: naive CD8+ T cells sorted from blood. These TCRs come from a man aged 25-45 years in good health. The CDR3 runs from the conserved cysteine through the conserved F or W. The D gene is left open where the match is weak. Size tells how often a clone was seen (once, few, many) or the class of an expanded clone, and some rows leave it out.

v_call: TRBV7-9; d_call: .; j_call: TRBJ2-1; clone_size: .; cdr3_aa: CASSLGFGFDEQFF; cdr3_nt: TGTGCCAGCAGCTTAGGATTTGGGTTTGATGAGCAGTTCTTC
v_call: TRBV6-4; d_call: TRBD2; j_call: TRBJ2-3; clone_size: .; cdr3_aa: CASSDRLAGTDTQYF; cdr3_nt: TGTGCCAGCAGTGACAGGCTAGCGGGCACAGATACGCAGTATTTT
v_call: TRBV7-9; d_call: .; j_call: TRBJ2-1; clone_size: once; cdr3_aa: CASSFSDSYNEQFF; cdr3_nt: TGTGCCAGCAGCTTTTCGGACAGCTACAATGAGCAGTTCTTC
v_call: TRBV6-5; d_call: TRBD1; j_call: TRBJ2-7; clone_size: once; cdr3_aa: CASSYRQGYEQYF; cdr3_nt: TGTGCCAGCAGTTACCGACAGGGATACGAGCAGTACTTC
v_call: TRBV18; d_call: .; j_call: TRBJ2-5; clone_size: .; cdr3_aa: CASSPPKRVQETQYF; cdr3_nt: TGTGCCAGCTCACCACCGAAGCGGGTTCAAGAGACCCAGTACTTC
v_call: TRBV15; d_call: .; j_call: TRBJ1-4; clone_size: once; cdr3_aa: CATSSPGDGMENEKLFF; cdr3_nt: TGTGCCACCAGCAGCCCAGGGGACGGTATGGAGAATGAAAAACTGTTTTTT
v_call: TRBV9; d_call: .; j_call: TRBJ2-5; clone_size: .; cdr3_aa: CASSVEDSATQYF; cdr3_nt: TGTGCCAGCAGCGTAGAGGACTCTGCGACCCAGTACTTC
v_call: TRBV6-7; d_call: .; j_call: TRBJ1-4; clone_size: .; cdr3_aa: CAKRGGRSEKLFF; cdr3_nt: TGTGCCAAGAGGGGGGGTAGAAGCGAAAAACTGTTTTTT
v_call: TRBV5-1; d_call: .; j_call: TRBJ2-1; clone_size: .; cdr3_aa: CASSLERATSYNEQFF; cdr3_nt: TGCGCCAGCAGCTTGGAGAGAGCGACTTCCTACAATGAGCAGTTCTTC
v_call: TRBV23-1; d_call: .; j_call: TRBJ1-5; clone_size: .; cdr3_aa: CASSQAPGDNQPQHF; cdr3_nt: TGCGCCAGCAGTCAGGCTCCCGGGGACAATCAGCCCCAGCATTTT
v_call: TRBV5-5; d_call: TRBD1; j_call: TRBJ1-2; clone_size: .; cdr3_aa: CASSSRGQGYTF; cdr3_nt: TGTGCCAGCAGCTCCAGGGGGCAAGGCTACACCTTC
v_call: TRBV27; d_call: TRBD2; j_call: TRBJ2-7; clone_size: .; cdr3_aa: CASSASGRVGEQYF; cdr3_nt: TGTGCCAGCAGTGCTAGCGGGAGAGTGGGCGAGCAGTACTTC
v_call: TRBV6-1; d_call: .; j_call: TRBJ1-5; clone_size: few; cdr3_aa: CASSELGFNQPQHF; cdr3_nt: TGTGCCAGCAGTGAACTAGGATTTAATCAGCCCCAGCATTTT
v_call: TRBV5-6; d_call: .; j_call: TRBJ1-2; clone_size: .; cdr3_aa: CASSLGSVADPNYGYTF; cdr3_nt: TGTGCCAGCAGCTTGGGTTCAGTTGCCGACCCTAACTATGGCTACACCTTC
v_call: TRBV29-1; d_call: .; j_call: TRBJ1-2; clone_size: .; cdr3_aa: CSARTGNSYGYTF; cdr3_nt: TGCAGCGCCCGGACGGGAAACTCCTATGGCTACACCTTC
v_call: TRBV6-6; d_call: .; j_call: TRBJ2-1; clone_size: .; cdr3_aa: CASSYLVLDEQFF; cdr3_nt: TGTGCCAGCAGTTACTTGGTGTTGGATGAGCAGTTCTTC
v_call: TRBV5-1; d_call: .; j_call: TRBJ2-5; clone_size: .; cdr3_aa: CASSVRDKETQYF; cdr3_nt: TGCGCCAGCAGCGTCCGGGACAAAGAGACCCAGTACTTC
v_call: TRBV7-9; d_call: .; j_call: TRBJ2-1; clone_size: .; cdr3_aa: CASRLGTGSYNEQFF; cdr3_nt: TGTGCCAGCCGACTCGGGACGGGGTCCTACAATGAGCAGTTCTTC
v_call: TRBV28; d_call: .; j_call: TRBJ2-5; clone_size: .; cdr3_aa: CASSPPSETQYF; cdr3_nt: TGTGCCAGCAGTCCCCCCTCGGAGACCCAGTACTTC
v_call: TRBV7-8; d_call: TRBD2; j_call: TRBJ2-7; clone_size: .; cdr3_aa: CASSAGLAGYEQYF; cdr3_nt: TGTGCCAGCAGCGCGGGACTAGCGGGCTACGAGCAGTACTTC
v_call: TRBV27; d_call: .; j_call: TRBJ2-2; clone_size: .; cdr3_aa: CASSSWGGPDGELFF; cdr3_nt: TGTGCCAGCAGCTCCTGGGGCGGACCAGACGGGGAGCTGTTTTTT
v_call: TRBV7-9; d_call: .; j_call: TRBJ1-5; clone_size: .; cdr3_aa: CASSLALDSNQPQHF; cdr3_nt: TGTGCCAGCAGCTTAGCGCTCGATAGCAATCAGCCCCAGCATTTT
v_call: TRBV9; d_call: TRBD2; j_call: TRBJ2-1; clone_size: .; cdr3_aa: CASSVGTSGRYNEQFF; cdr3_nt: TGTGCCAGCAGCGTAGGGACTAGCGGGCGATACAATGAGCAGTTCTTC
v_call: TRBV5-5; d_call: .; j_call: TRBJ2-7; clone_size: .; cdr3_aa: CASSLKQGSYEQYF; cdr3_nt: TGTGCCAGCAGCTTGAAACAGGGATCCTACGAGCAGTACTTC
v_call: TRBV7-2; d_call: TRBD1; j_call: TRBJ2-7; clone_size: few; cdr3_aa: CASSFGTGDYEQYF; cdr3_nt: TGTGCCAGCAGCTTCGGGACAGGGGACTACGAGCAGTACTTC
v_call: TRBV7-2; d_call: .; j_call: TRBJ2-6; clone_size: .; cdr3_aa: CASSLNSGANVLTF; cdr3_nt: TGTGCCAGCAGCCTTAACTCTGGGGCCAACGTCCTGACTTTC
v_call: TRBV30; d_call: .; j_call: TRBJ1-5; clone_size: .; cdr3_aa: CAWSVGDNPGLTTRVSNQPQHF; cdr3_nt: TGTGCCTGGAGCGTAGGGGACAACCCGGGACTGACGACAAGGGTAAGCAATCAGCCCCAGCATTTT
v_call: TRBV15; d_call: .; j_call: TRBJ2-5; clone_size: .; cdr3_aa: CATSRPTLIGGQETQYF; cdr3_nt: TGTGCCACCAGCAGACCTACCCTTATAGGCGGGCAAGAGACCCAGTACTTC
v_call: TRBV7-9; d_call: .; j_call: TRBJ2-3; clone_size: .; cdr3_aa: CASSPSEVDTQYF; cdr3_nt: TGTGCCAGCAGCCCATCTGAGGTCGATACGCAGTATTTT
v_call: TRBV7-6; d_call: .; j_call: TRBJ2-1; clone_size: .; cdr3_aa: CASSFGRYSEQFF; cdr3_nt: TGTGCCAGCAGCTTTGGAAGGTACAGTGAGCAGTTCTTC
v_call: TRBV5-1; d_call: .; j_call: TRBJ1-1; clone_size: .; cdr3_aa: CASSLRVVTEAFF; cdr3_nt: TGCGCCAGCAGCTTGCGTGTGGTCACTGAAGCTTTCTTT
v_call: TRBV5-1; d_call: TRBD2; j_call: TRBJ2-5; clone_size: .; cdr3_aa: CASSLTSGQETQYF; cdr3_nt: TGCGCCAGCAGCCTGACTAGCGGACAAGAGACCCAGTACTTC
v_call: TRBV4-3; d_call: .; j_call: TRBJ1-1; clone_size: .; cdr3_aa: CASSPQVEGLEAFF; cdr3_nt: TGCGCCAGCAGCCCCCAGGTCGAGGGACTTGAAGCTTTCTTT
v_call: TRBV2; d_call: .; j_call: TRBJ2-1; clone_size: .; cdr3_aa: CASGEAGEYNEQFF; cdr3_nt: TGTGCCAGCGGAGAGGCAGGGGAATACAATGAGCAGTTCTTC
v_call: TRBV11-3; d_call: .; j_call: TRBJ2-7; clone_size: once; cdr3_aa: CASSSEDGYEQYF; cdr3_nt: TGTGCCAGCAGCTCGGAAGACGGATACGAGCAGTACTTC
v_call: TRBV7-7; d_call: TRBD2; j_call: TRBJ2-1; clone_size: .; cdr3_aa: CASSLGTSRDYNEQFF; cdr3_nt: TGTGCCAGCAGCTTAGGGACTAGCAGAGACTACAATGAGCAGTTCTTC
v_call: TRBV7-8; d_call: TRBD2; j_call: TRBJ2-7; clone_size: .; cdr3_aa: CASSLAGGHHEQYF; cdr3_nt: TGTGCCAGCAGCTTAGCGGGAGGGCACCACGAGCAGTACTTC
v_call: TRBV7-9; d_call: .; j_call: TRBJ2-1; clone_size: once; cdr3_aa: CASSLDNYNEQFF; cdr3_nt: TGTGCCAGCAGCTTAGACAACTACAATGAGCAGTTCTTC
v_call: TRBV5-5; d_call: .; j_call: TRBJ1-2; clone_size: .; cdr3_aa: CASSLVITVDYGYTF; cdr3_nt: TGTGCCAGCAGCTTGGTTATCACTGTAGATTATGGCTACACCTTC
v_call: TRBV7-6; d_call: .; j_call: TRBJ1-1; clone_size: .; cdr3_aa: CASLGTGPETSTTEAFF; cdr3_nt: TGTGCCAGTCTGGGGACGGGACCTGAAACTTCTACCACTGAAGCTTTCTTT
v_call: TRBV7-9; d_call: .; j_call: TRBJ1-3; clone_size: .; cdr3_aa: CASSAGTYAYSGNTIYF; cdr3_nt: TGTGCCAGCAGCGCTGGGACTTACGCTTACTCTGGAAACACCATATATTTT
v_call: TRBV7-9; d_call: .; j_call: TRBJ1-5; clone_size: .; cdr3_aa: CASSLESGRSPRNQPQHF; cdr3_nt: TGTGCCAGCAGCTTAGAATCAGGGAGATCACCCCGAAATCAGCCCCAGCATTTT
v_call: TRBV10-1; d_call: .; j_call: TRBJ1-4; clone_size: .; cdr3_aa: CASSDPGTDEKLFF; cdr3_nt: TGCGCCAGCAGTGACCCAGGGACGGATGAAAAACTGTTTTTT
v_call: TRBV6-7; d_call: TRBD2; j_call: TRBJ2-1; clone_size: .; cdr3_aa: CASSYSGLGVNEQFF; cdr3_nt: TGTGCCAGCAGTTACTCAGGACTAGGCGTTAATGAGCAGTTCTTC
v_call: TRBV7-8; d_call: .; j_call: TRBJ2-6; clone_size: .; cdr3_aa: CASSQRGHVSGANVLTF; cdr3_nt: TGTGCCAGCAGCCAGAGAGGGCACGTCTCTGGGGCCAACGTCCTGACTTTC
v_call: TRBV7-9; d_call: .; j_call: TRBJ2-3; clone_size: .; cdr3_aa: CASSYPVQGGKTDTQYF; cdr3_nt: TGTGCCAGCAGCTACCCGGTTCAGGGGGGTAAGACAGATACGCAGTATTTT
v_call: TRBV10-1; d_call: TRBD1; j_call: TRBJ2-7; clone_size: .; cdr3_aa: CASSEEGAGDEQYF; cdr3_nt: TGCGCCAGCAGTGAGGAGGGGGCCGGGGACGAGCAGTACTTC
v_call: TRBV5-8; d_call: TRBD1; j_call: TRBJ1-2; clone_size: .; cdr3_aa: CASSHRDRGRDDYGYTF; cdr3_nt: TGTGCCAGCAGCCACCGGGACAGGGGGCGCGATGACTATGGCTACACCTTC
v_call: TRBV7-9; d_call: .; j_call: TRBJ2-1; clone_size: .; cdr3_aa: CASSLTGLNNEQFF; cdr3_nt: TGTGCCAGCAGCTTAACAGGATTGAACAATGAGCAGTTCTTC
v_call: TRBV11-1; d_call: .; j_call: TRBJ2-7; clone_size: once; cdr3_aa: CASSLDEPAYEQYF; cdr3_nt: TGTGCCAGCAGCTTAGACGAACCAGCCTACGAGCAGTACTTC
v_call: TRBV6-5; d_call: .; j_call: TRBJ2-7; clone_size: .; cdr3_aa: CASSYSIFNEQYF; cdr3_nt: TGTGCCAGCAGTTACTCGATTTTCAACGAGCAGTACTTC
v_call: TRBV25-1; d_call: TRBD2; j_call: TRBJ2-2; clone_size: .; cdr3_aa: CATQAGGSRTGELFF; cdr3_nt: TGTGCCACCCAGGCCGGCGGGAGTCGTACCGGGGAGCTGTTTTTT
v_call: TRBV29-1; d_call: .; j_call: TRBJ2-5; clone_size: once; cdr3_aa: CSVGPDRQETQYF; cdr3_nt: TGCAGCGTTGGCCCGGACCGGCAAGAGACCCAGTACTTC
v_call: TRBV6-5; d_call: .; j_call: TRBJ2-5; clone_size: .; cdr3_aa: CASSYSGIRETQYF; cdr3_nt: TGTGCCAGCAGTTACTCGGGAATTCGGGAGACCCAGTACTTC
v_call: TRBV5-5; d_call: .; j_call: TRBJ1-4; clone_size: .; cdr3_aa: CASSNGIGEKLFF; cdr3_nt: TGTGCCAGCAGCAACGGAATCGGTGAAAAACTGTTTTTT